These 5 T cell receptor beta chains came from one sample sequenced in a study of blood T cell repertoires in COVID-19. Measured with immunoSEQ multiplex PCR; TCRdb has only the in-frame clones, and not every one. The sample lists some 220,000 clones; about 90% were seen once. The sample was peripheral blood. Receptor source: a man aged 25-40 years with COVID-19, enrolled during active disease.

This clone was seen a single time. The CDR3 protein is CASSLTQGFNQPQHF. The CDR3 DNA follows: TGTGCCAGCAGTCTAACACAGGGTTTTAATCAGCCCCAGCATTTT. The V call is TRBV28, the J call TRBJ1-5; tentatively, D is TRBD1 (6 bases). Germline values: CDR1 MDHEN, CDR2 SYDVKM. The ends were cut back, 5 bases at V and 4 bases at J, with 15 bases in the middle. The CDR3 spans 15 residues.

The chain employs TRBV7-9 and TRBJ2-7, with D maybe TRBD1 (6 bases). Germline CDR1 is SEHNR and CDR2 is FQNEAQ (reference sequence). V lost 5 bases and J 5 bases, leaving 22 bases between the germline ends. This CDR3 has 16 amino acids. The CDR3 sequence is CASSGRSGTGKDEQYF. CDR3 nucleotide sequence: TGTGCCAGCAGCGGTCGGTCGGGTACAGGGAAAGACGAGCAGTACTTC.

CDR3 residues: CASSSIFGLNSPLHF. The DNA for the CDR3 is TGTGCCAGCAGTTCGATTTTCGGGTTGAATTCACCCCTCCACTTT. The genes are TRBV28 and TRBJ1-6; no firm D call. Between the trimmed V and J ends, which lost 4 bases and 7 bases, there was a span of 14 bases. This CDR3 contains 15 residues. Looked up from germline, CDR1 is MDHEN and CDR2 is SYDVKM.

The rearrangement links TRBV5-5 to TRBJ1-1, with a tentative D call TRBD1 (6 bases). The CDR3 runs to 14 residues. The V end lost 0 bases, the J end lost 4 bases, and 10 bases lay between the germline ends. Germline CDR1 reads SGHKS; CDR2 reads YYEKEE (reference sequence). The CDR3 bases are TGTGCCAGCAGCTTGGCACAGGGTAGCACTGAAGCTTTCTTT. It encodes CASSLAQGSTEAFF.

V usage is TRBV10-3 and J usage is TRBJ1-1; 7 positions agree with TRBD1. V shed 8 bases, J shed 1 base, and the junction held 7 bases outside the gene matches. The CDR3 runs to 14 residues. Germline V gene sequence: CDR1 ENHRY, CDR2 SYGVKD. CDR3: CAIGPGTENTEAFF. Written as DNA, the CDR3 is TGTGCCATCGGACCCGGGACAGAGAACACTGAAGCTTTCTTT.